The next 27 T cell receptor beta chains were all read from a single sample in a study of shared clonotypes between healthy human individuals. Some clones are missing from TCRdb's copy, which holds only in-frame ones; the method was immunoSEQ multiplex PCR. The data show some 1 million clones, about 75% seen once. Sequencing was done on a sample of memory CD4+ T cells sorted from blood. As for subset: CD45RA-negative fraction. Source of these receptors: a man aged 18-30 years in good health.

The gene calls are TRBV7-2 and TRBJ2-5, with 8 bases identical to TRBD2. Germline V gene lookup returns CDR1 SGHTA and CDR2 FQGNSA. This CDR3 has 14 residues. Trimming removed 2 bases from V and 5 bases from J; junction bases left unmatched: 4. CDR3 sequence (DNA): TGTGCCAGCAGCTTAACCCGGGAGGGGGAGACCCAGTACTTC. It is translated as CASSLTREGETQYF.

V usage is TRBV27 and J usage is TRBJ2-7; D gene uncertain. The CDR3 length is 13 residues. Germline V lookup: CDR1 MNHEY, CDR2 SMNVEV (reference sequence). The V end lost 2 bases, the J end lost 6 bases, and 11 bases lay between the germline ends. CDR3 amino acids: CASSLRAAVEQYF. For the CDR3, the DNA is TGTGCCAGCAGTTTACGGGCGGCGGTCGAGCAGTACTTC.

The chain joins TRBV19 to TRBJ2-7, with D perhaps TRBD2 (6 bases). The CDR3 extends over 15 amino acids. V lost 3 bases and J 0 bases, leaving 12 bases between the germline ends. CDR1 is LNHDA, CDR2 SQIVND, per germline (reference sequence). As DNA, the CDR3 is TGTGCCAGTAGTATCGGGACTGCCAGCTCCTACGAGCAGTACTTC. Amino acid sequence: CASSIGTASSYEQYF.

With respect to this clone: Other nucleotide sequences in the sample specify the same CDR3. This rearrangement joins TRBV20-1 to TRBJ1-1; D remains unclear. Germline-derived CDR1 and CDR2 are DFQATT and SNEGSKA (reference sequence). The CDR3 is made up of 11 amino acids. With 7 bases removed from V and 0 bases from J, the gap between germline ends came to 6 bases. CDR3 DNA sequence: TGCAGTGTCCCGCTGAACACTGAAGCTTTCTTT. Translating it yields CSVPLNTEAFF.

V is TRBV6-1 and J is TRBJ2-5, with unresolved D. Per germline, CDR1 MNHNS and CDR2 SASEGT. Between the trimmed V and J ends, which lost 4 bases and 2 bases, there was a span of 11 bases. The CDR3 contains 14 residues. The CDR3 protein is CASSVNGLQETQYF. The CDR3 bases are TGTGCCAGCAGTGTTAACGGTCTGCAAGAGACCCAGTACTTC.

The CDR3 reads CASSPITGTAQETQYF. The CDR3 DNA follows: TGTGCCAGCTCACCGATAACCGGGACAGCGCAAGAGACCCAGTACTTC. The chain uses TRBV18 and TRBJ2-5; 7 bases fit TRBD1. CDR3 length equals 16 residues. CDR1 is KGHSH and CDR2 is LQKENI in the germline V gene. The J segment lost 2 bases and the V segment lost 3 bases, leaving 9 bases of the junction unmatched.

As concerns this clone: The same CDR3 can be traced to other DNA sequences in this sample. The chain links TRBV11-2 to TRBJ2-7; tentatively, D is TRBD1 (5 bases). Germline assignment: CDR1 SGHAT and CDR2 FQNNGV. The ends were cut back, 0 bases at V and 5 bases at J, with 11 bases in the middle. This CDR3 has 14 amino acids. CDR3 protein: CASSLDRGRDEQYF. CDR3 DNA: TGTGCCAGCAGCTTAGATAGGGGCAGGGACGAGCAGTACTTC.

This clone was observed a few times. The chain has TRBV30 and TRBJ2-4; D unclear. CDR1 is GTSNPN, CDR2 SVGIG, per germline (reference sequence). V was trimmed by 5 bases and J by 0 bases, leaving 8 bases between them. This CDR3 spans 13 amino acids. CDR3: CAWDRVAKNIQYF. The CDR3 DNA reads TGTGCCTGGGACCGAGTAGCCAAAAACATTCAGTACTTC.

This clone was picked up many times. Other DNA sequences within the sample encode an identical CDR3. This chain links TRBV5-6 with TRBJ1-2; D unclear. Germline values: CDR1 SGHDT, CDR2 YYEEEE. This CDR3 is 14 amino acids long. Trimming stripped 1 base from V and 1 base from J, with 8 bases between. The CDR3 is CASSLKRFNYGYTF. The CDR3 DNA sequence: TGTGCCAGCAGCTTGAAGAGATTTAACTATGGCTACACCTTC.

The chain employs TRBV11-2 and TRBJ2-3; D call uncertain. The germline V and J ends were trimmed by 6 bases and 0 bases, with 7 bases remaining between them. There are 13 residues in the CDR3. In germline, CDR1 is SGHAT, CDR2 FQNNGV. The CDR3 sequence: CASRLPSTDTQYF. The CDR3 nucleotides read TGTGCCAGCAGATTGCCCAGCACAGATACGCAGTATTTT.

The chain links TRBV5-8 to TRBJ2-4; 7 bases map to TRBD1. J gave up 3 bases and V 3 bases, and 15 bases lay outside the gene matches. The CDR3 contains 18 residues. CDR1 is SGHTS and CDR2 is YDEGEE in the germline V gene. The CDR3 bases are TGTGCCAGCAGCTCTACTCGACAGGGAGTCACACACAAAAACATTCAGTACTTC. This sequence encodes CASSSTRQGVTHKNIQYF.

The genes are TRBV15 and TRBJ2-2; D uncertain. The CDR3 covers 14 residues. V was cut by 0 bases and J by 5 bases, with 7 bases left in between. The germline gives CDR1 LNHNV, CDR2 YYDKDF (reference sequence). CDR3 DNA: TGTGCCACCAGCAGAGATCTGAGGACCGGGGAGCTGTTTTTT. Its translation is CATSRDLRTGELFF.

The chain is built from TRBV6-5 and TRBJ2-2; D is possibly TRBD1 (6 bases). The CDR3 totals 14 residues. CDR1 is MNHEY and CDR2 is SVGAGI in the germline V gene. V lost 6 bases and J lost 1, with 9 bases in between. The CDR3 DNA reads as TGTGCCAGCAGCCGGGACAAGAACACCGGGGAGCTGTTTTTT. It is translated as CASSRDKNTGELFF.

The V call is TRBV18, the J call TRBJ2-1, with a possible D match to TRBD2 (6 bases). CDR1 and CDR2 (germline): KGHSH, LQKENI. This CDR3 has 15 amino acids. Trimming removed 6 bases at V and 7 bases at J, with 19 bases between. The CDR3 DNA follows: TGTGCCAGCTCGCCTCCGGGAGACGGGTTAAATGAGCAGTTCTTC. The encoded protein is CASSPPGDGLNEQFF. Filled out from reference TRBV18 and TRBJ2-1, the complete variable domain reads NAGVMQNPRHLVRRRGQEARLRCSPMKGHSHVYWYRQLPEEGLKFMVYLQKENIIDESGMPKERFSAEFPKEGPSILRIQQVVRGDSAAYFCASSPPGDGLNEQFFGPGTRLTVL.

This rearrangement joins TRBV11-2 to TRBJ2-4, with D unresolved. Germline V lookup: CDR1 SGHAT, CDR2 FQNNGV. V dropped 0 bases and J dropped 0 bases, with 12 bases sitting between them. The CDR3 runs to 17 residues. The CDR3 sequence is CASSLEDRTLAKNIQYF. The CDR3 region has the DNA TGTGCCAGCAGCTTAGAGGACCGTACATTAGCCAAAAACATTCAGTACTTC.

The genes are TRBV9 and TRBJ2-4, with 10 nucleotides matching TRBD2. The CDR3 sequence is 15 residues long. J gave up 8 bases and V 1 base, and 6 bases lay outside the gene matches. Per germline, CDR1 SGDLS and CDR2 YYNGEE. CDR3 nucleotide sequence: TGTGCCAGCAGCGTAAGCGGGAGGGGCCAGGACATTCAGTACTTC. Translating it yields CASSVSGRGQDIQYF.

This clone was seen once. The chain has TRBV2 and TRBJ1-6, with TRBD1 as a possible D gene (5 bases). Germline V lookup: CDR1 SNHLY, CDR2 FYNNEI. The V end was cut by 5 bases, the J end by 10 bases, with 18 bases between. The CDR3 totals 15 residues. DNA for the CDR3: TGTGCCAGCAGTAGCCTCGACCGGGGGAGGTCACCCCTCCACTTT. This gives the protein CASSSLDRGRSPLHF.

This clone was seen only once. The chain recombines TRBV28 with TRBJ2-5, with no clear D. V was cut by 2 bases and J by 7 bases, with 8 bases left in between. This CDR3 is 12 amino acids long. Germline assignment: CDR1 MDHEN and CDR2 SYDVKM. The CDR3 is CASSLLDRTQYF. Here the CDR3 DNA reads TGTGCCAGCAGTTTACTGGATCGGACCCAGTACTTC.

The chain employs TRBV30 and TRBJ1-1; D may be TRBD1 (5 bases). The V gene lost 2 bases and the J gene lost 0 bases, with 10 bases spanning the gap. Germline V gives CDR1 GTSNPN, CDR2 SVGIG (reference sequence). The CDR3 runs to 14 residues. CDR3 loop: CAWSTGTLNTEAFF. CDR3 DNA sequence: TGTGCCTGGAGTACCGGGACGCTGAACACTGAAGCTTTCTTT.

This chain joins TRBV9 and TRBJ1-3; possibly TRBD1 for D (5 bases). The V end lost 4 bases, the J end lost 4 bases, and 15 bases lay between the germline ends. Germline CDR1 SGDLS, CDR2 YYNGEE. The CDR3 totals 15 residues. The CDR3 DNA follows: TGTGCCAGCAGCCCAGAGGCAGGGCAAGGAAACACCATATATTTT. It specifies CASSPEAGQGNTIYF.

The genes are TRBV30 and TRBJ1-2; no clear D. Per the germline V gene, CDR1 is GTSNPN and CDR2 is SVGIG (reference sequence). The length of the CDR3 is 16 residues. Trimming pared 2 bases from V and 0 bases from J, leaving 16 bases between. The CDR3 coding sequence is TGTGCCTGGAGTCTGAATTCGCCGGGTTCTAACTATGGCTACACCTTC. As protein: CAWSLNSPGSNYGYTF.

This clone has more than one count but fewer than ten. Other DNA sequences of this sample code for an identical CDR3. The chain couples TRBV5-6 to TRBJ2-1, with D tentatively TRBD2 (6 bases). This CDR3 has 14 residues. Trimming took 0 bases from V and 4 from J, leaving 8 bases between them. In germline, CDR1 is SGHDT, CDR2 YYEEEE. The CDR3 sequence is CASSLAGVYNEQFF. CDR3 DNA sequence: TGTGCCAGCAGCTTGGCGGGAGTTTACAATGAGCAGTTCTTC.

This clone was seen a single time. The chain combines TRBV5-4 with TRBJ2-5; D remains ambiguous. Trimming removed 0 bases at V and 0 bases at J, with 6 bases between. This CDR3 spans 14 amino acids. Per germline, CDR1 SGHNT and CDR2 YYREEE (reference sequence). The CDR3 is CASSLAGYQETQYF. CDR3 DNA: TGTGCCAGCAGCTTGGCAGGTTACCAAGAGACCCAGTACTTC.

The V call is TRBV19, the J call TRBJ2-1; D is perhaps TRBD1 (7 bases). Germline values: CDR1 LNHDA, CDR2 SQIVND (reference sequence). This CDR3 has 16 amino acids. Between the trimmed V and J ends, which lost 6 bases and 6 bases, there was a span of 21 bases. The CDR3 DNA reads as TGTGCCAGTAGGACCCGGACAGGAGTGACTAGCAATGAGCAGTTCTTC. Translation: CASRTRTGVTSNEQFF. The full variable domain, completed using reference TRBV19 and TRBJ2-1, is DGGITQSPKYLFRKEGQNVTLSCEQNLNHDAMYWYRQDPGQGLRLIYYSQIVNDFQKGDIAEGYSVSREKKESFPLTVTSAQKNPTAFYLCASRTRTGVTSNEQFFGPGTRLTVL.

The V and J genes are TRBV19 and TRBJ2-5, with a possible D match to TRBD1 (6 bases). CDR1 and CDR2 from the germline V gene are LNHDA and SQIVND (reference sequence). The V gene lost 5 bases and the J gene lost 5 bases, with 15 bases spanning the gap. This CDR3 spans 14 amino acids. The chain's CDR3 is CASSPQGFRETQYF. In DNA form, the CDR3 reads TGTGCCAGTAGTCCACAGGGATTCCGGGAGACCCAGTACTTC. Filled out from reference TRBV19 and TRBJ2-5, the complete variable domain reads DGGITQSPKYLFRKEGQNVTLSCEQNLNHDAMYWYRQDPGQGLRLIYYSQIVNDFQKGDIAEGYSVSREKKESFPLTVTSAQKNPTAFYLCASSPQGFRETQYFGPGTRLLVL.

This clone was counted a few times. CDR3 sequence (DNA): TGTGCCAGCAGCTCCGGGGAGGCAAAACTGTTTTTT. Translating gives CASSSGEAKLFF. This chain joins TRBV5-4 and TRBJ1-4, with D hard to call. CDR1 is SGHNT, CDR2 YYREEE, per germline (reference sequence). CDR3 length: 12 amino acids. Trimming left V 3 bases short and J 10 bases short, with 10 bases between.

The gene calls are TRBV6-5 and TRBJ1-2; a weak D match, TRBD1 (5 bases). The CDR3 runs 13 residues. V was shortened by 5 bases and J by 2 bases, with 9 bases between the two germline ends. CDR1 MNHEY and CDR2 SVGAGI come from the germline V gene. DNA of the CDR3: TGTGCCAGCAGTCCACAGGACAACTATGGCTACACCTTC. Translating it yields CASSPQDNYGYTF.